Sequencing of this TCR beta chain was carried out in a study of beta chain features in type 1 diabetes. Study results and limitations: A PCR bias possibly favoring shorter templates would apply equally to patients and controls. VDJ junctions from patients with type 1 diabetes contained fewer insertions and more deletions.

Concerning this clone itself: Its antigen is undetermined. The same CDR3 can be traced to other DNA sequences in this sample.

Germline CDR1 SGDLS, CDR2 YYNGEE. V was shortened by 0 bases and J by 2 bases, with 6 bases between the two germline ends. This CDR3 region has 13 residues. Sequenced material consisted of expressed TCRB transcripts (all of the isolated RNA was reverse transcribed). Assay used: immunoSEQ multiplex PCR; TCRdb lists only in-frame clones, some missing. This table holds about 370,000 clones, less than 15% found once. Isolation of CD4+ naive, central memory, regulatory and stem cell-like memory cells was achieved by sorting via CD45RO/CCR7/CD25/CD127/CD95/CD27. The J gene is TRBJ2-7, the V gene TRBV9, with unresolved D. Material for sequencing was naive CD4+ T cells from blood. This receptor was obtained from a woman under 30 in good health. CDR3 DNA: TGTGCCAGCAGCGTAGGGCAAACCTACGAGCAGTACTTC. This sequence encodes CASSVGQTYEQYF.